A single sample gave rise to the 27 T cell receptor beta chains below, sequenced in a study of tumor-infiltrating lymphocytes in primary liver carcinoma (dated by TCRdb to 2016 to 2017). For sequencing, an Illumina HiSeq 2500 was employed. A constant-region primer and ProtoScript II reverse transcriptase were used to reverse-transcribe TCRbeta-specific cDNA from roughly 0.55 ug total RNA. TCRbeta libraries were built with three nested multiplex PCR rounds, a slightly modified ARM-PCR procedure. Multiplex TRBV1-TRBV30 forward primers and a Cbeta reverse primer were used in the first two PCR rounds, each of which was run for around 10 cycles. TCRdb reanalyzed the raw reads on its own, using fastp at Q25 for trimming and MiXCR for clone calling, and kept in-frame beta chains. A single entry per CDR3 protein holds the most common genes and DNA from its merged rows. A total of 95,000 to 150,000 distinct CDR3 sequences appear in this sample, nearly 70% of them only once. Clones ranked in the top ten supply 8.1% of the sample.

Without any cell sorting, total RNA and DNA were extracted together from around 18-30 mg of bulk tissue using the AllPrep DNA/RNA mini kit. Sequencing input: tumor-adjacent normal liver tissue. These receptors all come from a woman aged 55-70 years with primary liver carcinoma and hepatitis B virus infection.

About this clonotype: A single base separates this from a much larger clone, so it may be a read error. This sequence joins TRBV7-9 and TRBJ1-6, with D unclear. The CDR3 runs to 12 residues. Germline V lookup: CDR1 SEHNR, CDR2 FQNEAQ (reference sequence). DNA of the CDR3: TGTGCCAGCGGCTTCGGGGATTCACCCTTCCACTTT. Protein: CASGFGDSPFHF.

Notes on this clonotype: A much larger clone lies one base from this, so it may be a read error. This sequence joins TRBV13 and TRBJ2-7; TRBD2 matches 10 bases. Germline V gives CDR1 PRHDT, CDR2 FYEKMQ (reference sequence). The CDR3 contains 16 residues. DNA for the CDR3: TGTGTCAGCAGCCACGGACTAGCGGAGGTTTCCTACGAGCAGTACTTC. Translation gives CVSSHGLAEVSYEQYF.

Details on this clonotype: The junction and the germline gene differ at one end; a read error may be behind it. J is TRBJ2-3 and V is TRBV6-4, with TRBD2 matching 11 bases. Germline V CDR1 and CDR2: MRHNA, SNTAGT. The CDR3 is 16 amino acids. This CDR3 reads CVSSDIAGGSTDTQYF. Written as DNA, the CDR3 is TGTGTCAGCAGTGACATAGCGGGAGGGTCCACAGATACACAGTATTTT.

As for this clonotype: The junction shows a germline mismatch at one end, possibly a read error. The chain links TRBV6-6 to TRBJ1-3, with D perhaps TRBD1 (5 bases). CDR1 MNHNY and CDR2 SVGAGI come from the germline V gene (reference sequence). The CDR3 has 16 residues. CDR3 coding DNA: TGTGCCAGCAGTTACGGGGGGAGTCCCTCTGGAAACACAATACATTTT. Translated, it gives CASSYGGSPSGNTIHF.

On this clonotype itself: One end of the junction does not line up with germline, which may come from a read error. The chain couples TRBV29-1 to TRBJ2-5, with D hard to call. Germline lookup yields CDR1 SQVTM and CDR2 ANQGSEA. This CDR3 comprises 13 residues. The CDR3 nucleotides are TGCAGGGTTGAAGGCAAGTACCAAGAGACCCAGTACTTC. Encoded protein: CRVEGKYQETQYF.

The CDR3 region is CASSTGSSLYEQYV. The CDR3 nucleotides read TGTGCCAGCAGTACCGGGTCAAGTTTGTACGAGCAGTACGTC. The chain combines TRBV28 with TRBJ2-7; the D is unclear. The germline gives CDR1 MDHEN, CDR2 SYDVKM. There are 14 residues in the CDR3. The ends were cut back, 5 bases at V and 4 bases at J, with 15 bases in the middle.

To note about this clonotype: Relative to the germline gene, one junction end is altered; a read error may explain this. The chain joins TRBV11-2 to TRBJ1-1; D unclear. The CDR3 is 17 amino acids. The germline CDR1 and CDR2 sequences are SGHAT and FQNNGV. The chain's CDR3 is CASSSRPTRGPNTEPFF. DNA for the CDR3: TGTGCCAGCAGTTCCCGACCGACGCGAGGGCCGAACACTGAACCTTTCTTT. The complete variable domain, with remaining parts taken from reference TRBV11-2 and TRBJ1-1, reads EAGVAQSPRYKIIEKRQSVAFWCNPISGHATLYWYQQILGQGPKLLIQFQNNGVVDDSQLPKDRFSAERLKGVDSTLKIQPAKLEDSAVYLCASSSRPTRGPNTEPFFGQGTRLTVV.

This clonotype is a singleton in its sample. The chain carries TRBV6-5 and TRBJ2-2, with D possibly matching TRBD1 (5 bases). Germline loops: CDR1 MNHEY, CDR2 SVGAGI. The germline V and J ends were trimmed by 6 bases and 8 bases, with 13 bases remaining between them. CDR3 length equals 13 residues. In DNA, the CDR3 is TGTGCCAGCAGGGACATGGCGAGAGGGGAGCTGTTTTTT. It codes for CASRDMARGELFF.

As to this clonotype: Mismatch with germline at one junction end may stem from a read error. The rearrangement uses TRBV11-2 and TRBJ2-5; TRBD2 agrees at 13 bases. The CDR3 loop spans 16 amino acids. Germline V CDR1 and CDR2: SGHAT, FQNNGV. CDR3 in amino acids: CASNFTGTSGMETQYF. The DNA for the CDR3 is TGTGCCAGCAACTTTACCGGGACTAGCGGGATGGAGACCCAATACTTC. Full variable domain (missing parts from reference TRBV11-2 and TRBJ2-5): EAGVAQSPRYKIIEKRQSVAFWCNPISGHATLYWYQQILGQGPKLLIQFQNNGVVDDSQLPKDRFSAERLKGVDSTLKIQPAKLEDSAVYLCASNFTGTSGMETQYFGPGTRLLVL.

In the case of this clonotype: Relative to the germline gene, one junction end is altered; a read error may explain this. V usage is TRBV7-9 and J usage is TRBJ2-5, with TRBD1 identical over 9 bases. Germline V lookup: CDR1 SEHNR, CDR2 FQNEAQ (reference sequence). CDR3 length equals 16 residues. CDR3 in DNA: TGCGCCAGCAGCACCCCAGCCGGGACAGGGCAAGATACCCAGTACTTC. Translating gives CASSTPAGTGQDTQYF.

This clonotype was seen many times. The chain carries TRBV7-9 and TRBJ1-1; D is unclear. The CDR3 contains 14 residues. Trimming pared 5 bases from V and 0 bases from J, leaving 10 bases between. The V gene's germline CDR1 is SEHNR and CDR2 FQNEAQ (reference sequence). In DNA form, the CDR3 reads TGTGCCAGCAGCGGGGTAACAGTGAACACTGAAGCTTTCTTT. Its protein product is CASSGVTVNTEAFF.

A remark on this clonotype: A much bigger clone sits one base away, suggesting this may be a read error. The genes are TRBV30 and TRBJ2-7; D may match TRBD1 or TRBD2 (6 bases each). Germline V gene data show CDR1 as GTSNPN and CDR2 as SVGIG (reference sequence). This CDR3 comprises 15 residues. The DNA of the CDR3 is TGTGTCTGGAGTGTACCGGGGGCAAGCTCCTACGAGCAGTACTTC. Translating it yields CVWSVPGASSYEQYF.

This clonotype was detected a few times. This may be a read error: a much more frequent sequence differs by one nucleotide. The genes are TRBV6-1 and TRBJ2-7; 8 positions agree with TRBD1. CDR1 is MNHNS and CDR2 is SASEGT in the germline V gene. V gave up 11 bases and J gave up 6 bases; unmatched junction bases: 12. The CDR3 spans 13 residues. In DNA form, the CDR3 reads TGTGCCGGACAGGGCCAGGCCGTAGGCGAGCAGTACTTC. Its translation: CAGQGQAVGEQYF.

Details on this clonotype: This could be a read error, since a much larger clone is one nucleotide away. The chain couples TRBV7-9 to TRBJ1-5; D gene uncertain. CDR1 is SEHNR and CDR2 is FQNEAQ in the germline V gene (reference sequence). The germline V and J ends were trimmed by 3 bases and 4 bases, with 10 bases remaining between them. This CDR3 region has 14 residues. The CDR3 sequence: CASSFPDLNQPQHF. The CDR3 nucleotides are TGTGCCAGCAGCTTTCCCGATCTAAATCAGCCCCAGCATTTT.

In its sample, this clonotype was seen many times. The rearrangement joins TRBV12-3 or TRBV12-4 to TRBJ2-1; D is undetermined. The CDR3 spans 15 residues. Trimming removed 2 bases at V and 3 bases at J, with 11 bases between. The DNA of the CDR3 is TGTGCCAGCAGTTTATCGGGTACGGGCTACAATGAGCAGTTCTTC. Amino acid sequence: CASSLSGTGYNEQFF.

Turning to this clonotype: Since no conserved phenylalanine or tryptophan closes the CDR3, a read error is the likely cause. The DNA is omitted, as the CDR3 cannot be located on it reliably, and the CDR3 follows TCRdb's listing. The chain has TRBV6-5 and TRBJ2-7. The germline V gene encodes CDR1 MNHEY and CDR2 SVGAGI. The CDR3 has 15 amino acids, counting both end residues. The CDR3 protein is CASNYGSPATYEQYI.

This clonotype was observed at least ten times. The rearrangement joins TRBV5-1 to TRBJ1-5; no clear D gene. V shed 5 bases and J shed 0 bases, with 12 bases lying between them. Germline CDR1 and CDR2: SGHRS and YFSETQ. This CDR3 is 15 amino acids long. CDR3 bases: TGCGCCAGCAGGACCGGACTAGATAGCAATCAGCCCCAGCATTTT. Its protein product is CASRTGLDSNQPQHF.

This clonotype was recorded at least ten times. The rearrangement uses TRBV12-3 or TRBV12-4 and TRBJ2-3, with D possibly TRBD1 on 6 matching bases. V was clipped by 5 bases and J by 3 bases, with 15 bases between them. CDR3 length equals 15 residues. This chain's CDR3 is CASSGQLRGTDTQYF. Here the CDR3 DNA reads TGTGCCAGCAGTGGGCAGCTTAGGGGGACAGATACGCAGTATTTT.

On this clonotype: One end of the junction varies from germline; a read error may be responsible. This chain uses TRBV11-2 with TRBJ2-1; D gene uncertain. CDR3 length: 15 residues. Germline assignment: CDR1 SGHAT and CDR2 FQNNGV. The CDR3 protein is CASSSLGNDCNEQFF. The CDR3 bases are TGTGCTAGCAGCTCCCTAGGTAACGACTGCAATGAGCAGTTCTTC.

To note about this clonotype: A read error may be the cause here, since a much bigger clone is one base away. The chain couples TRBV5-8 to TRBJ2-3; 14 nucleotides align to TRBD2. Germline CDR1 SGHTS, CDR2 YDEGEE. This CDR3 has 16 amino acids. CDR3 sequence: CTSSIGTSGSSDTQYF. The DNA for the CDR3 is TGTACCAGCAGCATAGGGACTAGCGGGAGTTCAGATACGCAGTATTTT.

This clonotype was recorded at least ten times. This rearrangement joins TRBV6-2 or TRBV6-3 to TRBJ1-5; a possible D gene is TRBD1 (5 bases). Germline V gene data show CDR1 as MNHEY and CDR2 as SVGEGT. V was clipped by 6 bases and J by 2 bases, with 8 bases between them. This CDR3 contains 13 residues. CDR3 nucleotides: TGTGCCAGCAGCTGGGGGGGCAATCAGCCCCAGCATTTT. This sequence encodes CASSWGGNQPQHF.

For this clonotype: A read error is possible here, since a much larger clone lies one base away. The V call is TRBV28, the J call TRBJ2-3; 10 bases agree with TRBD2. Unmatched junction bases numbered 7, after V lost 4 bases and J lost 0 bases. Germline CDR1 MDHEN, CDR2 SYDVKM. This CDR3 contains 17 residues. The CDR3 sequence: CASSSPTSGHSTDTQYF. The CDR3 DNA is TGTGCCAGCAGTTCACCGACTAGCGGGCATAGCACAGATACGCAGTATTTT.

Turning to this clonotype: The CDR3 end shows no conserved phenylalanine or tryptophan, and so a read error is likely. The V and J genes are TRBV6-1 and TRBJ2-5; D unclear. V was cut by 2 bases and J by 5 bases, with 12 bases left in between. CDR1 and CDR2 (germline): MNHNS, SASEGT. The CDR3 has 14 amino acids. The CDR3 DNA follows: TGTGCCAGCAGTGAATACCGTGGACGCGAGACCCAGTACCTC. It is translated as CASSEYRGRETQYL.

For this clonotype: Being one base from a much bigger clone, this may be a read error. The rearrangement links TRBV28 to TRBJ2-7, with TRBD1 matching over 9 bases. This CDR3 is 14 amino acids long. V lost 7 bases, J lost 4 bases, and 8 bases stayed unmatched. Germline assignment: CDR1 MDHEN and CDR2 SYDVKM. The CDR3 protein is CASKQTGGRYEQYF. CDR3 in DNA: TGTGCCAGCAAACAGACAGGGGGTAGGTACGAGCAGTACTTC.

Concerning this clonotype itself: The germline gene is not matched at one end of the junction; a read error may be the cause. The CDR3 reads CASTLGQSNQPRHF. CDR3 DNA: TGTGCCAGCACTTTGGGGCAGAGCAATCAGCCCCGGCATTTT. The chain recombines TRBV28 with TRBJ1-5, with a tentative D call TRBD1 (5 bases). This CDR3 is 14 amino acids long. Germline V gene lookup returns CDR1 MDHEN and CDR2 SYDVKM.

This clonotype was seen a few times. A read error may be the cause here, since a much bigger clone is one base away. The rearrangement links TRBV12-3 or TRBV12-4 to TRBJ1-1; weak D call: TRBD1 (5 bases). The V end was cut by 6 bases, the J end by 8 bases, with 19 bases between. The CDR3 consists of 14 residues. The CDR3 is CASSPGTGRREAFF. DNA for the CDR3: TGTGCCAGCAGCCCCGGGACTGGCCGGCGAGAAGCTTTCTTT.

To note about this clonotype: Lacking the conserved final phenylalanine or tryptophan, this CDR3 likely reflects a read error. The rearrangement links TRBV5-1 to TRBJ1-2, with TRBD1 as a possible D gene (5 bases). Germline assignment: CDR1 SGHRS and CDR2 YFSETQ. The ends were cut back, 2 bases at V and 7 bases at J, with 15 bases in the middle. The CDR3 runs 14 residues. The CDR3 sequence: CASSFGETEVGYTS. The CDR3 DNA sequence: TGCGCCAGCAGCTTTGGAGAGACAGAGGTTGGCTACACCTCC.